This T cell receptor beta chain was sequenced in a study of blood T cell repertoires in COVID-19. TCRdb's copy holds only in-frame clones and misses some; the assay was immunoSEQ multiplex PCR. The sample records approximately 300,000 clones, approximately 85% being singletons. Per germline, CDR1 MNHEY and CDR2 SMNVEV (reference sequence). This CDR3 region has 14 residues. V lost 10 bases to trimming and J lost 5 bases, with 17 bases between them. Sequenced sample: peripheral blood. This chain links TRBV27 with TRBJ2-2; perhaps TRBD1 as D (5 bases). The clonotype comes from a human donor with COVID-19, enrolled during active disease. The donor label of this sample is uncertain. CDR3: CATQERRKTGELFF. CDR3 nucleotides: TGTGCCACACAGGAGAGAAGGAAGACCGGGGAGCTGTTTTTT.